This TCR beta chain was obtained from a study of molecular identifiers for immune sequencing clone quantification. On the study more broadly: Replicates partitioned RNA from approximately 20,000 or 100,000 naive CD8 cells into five parts, sequencing four.

A CD8+CD4-CCR7+CD45RA+ phenotype served as the sorting definition for naive CD8 T cells. Study-level points and caveats: Under 1% of molecules in naive cells, but over 98% of effector molecules, belonged to clones above 20 RNA copies.

Germline trimming cut 5 bases from V and 6 bases from J; bases unmatched to any gene: 11. Per the germline V gene, CDR1 is SEHNR and CDR2 is FQNEAQ (reference sequence). The CDR3 length is 16 residues. TCRdb reprocessed the PCR reads via MiXCR and lists one record per CDR3 protein. Among a few hundred thousand distinct CDR3 sequences listed, roughly 23% were seen once. The table lists this clonotype with a few counts. Its antigen is not identified. This chain connects TRBV7-9 to TRBJ2-7, with TRBD1 matching over 12 bases. The sequenced material came from naive CD8+ T cells from blood, with Jurkat cell RNA spiked in. Described subset: FACS-sorted CD8+CD4-CCR7+CD45RA+ naive T cells. The TCR was taken from a human donor in good health. Some libraries in this study had Jurkat cell RNA spiked in. The CDR3 here is CASSTVPGQGAPEQYF. CDR3 DNA: TGTGCCAGCAGCACCGTACCGGGACAGGGGGCGCCCGAGCAGTACTTC. The full variable domain, in which reference TRBV7-9 and TRBJ2-7 provide the parts outside the CDR3, is DTGVSQNPRHKITKRGQNVTFRCDPISEHNRLYWYRQTLGQGPEFLTYFQNEAQLEKSRLLSDRFSAERPKGSFSTLEIQRTEQGDSAMYLCASSTVPGQGAPEQYFGPGTRLTVT.